The clone carrying this TCR beta chain was observed many times. This sample is drawn from a study of regulatory T cells in long-lasting Graves disease. Sequencing libraries for TCR beta were prepared with iRepertoire HTBI primers and Arm-PCR of CDR3 regions. TCRdb called the multiplex PCR reads again in MiXCR, with one record for every CDR3 protein. The table includes approximately 460,000 distinct CDR3 sequences, less than 20% detected once. As to time point: newly diagnosed GD, antithyroid drugs for less than 3 months. The authors made the TCR library using RNA they extracted from PBMCs. The CDR3 loop spans 15 amino acids. Between the trimmed V and J ends, which lost 5 bases and 0 bases, there was a span of 12 bases. In germline, CDR1 is SGHKS, CDR2 YYEKEE (reference sequence). The data were also submitted as part of a second study, on T cells in Graves' hyperthyroidism and ophthalmopathy.

This sequence was found in a woman aged 25 to 45 with Graves disease. V and J are TRBV5-5 and TRBJ1-3, with a weak D call TRBD1 (5 bases). Sequenced material: peripheral blood mononuclear cells (PBMCs), taken at new diagnosis, from a patient treated with antithyroid drugs. The CDR3 region has the DNA TGTGCCAGCAGTTTTGGGACGCCCTCTGGAAACACCATATATTTT. Its protein product is CASSFGTPSGNTIYF. The full variable domain, in which reference TRBV5-5 and TRBJ1-3 provide the parts outside the CDR3, is DAGVTQSPTHLIKTRGQQVTLRCSPISGHKSVSWYQQVLGQGPQFIFQYYEKEERGRGNFPDRFSARQFPNYSSELNVNALLLGDSALYLCASSFGTPSGNTIYFGEGSWLTVV.